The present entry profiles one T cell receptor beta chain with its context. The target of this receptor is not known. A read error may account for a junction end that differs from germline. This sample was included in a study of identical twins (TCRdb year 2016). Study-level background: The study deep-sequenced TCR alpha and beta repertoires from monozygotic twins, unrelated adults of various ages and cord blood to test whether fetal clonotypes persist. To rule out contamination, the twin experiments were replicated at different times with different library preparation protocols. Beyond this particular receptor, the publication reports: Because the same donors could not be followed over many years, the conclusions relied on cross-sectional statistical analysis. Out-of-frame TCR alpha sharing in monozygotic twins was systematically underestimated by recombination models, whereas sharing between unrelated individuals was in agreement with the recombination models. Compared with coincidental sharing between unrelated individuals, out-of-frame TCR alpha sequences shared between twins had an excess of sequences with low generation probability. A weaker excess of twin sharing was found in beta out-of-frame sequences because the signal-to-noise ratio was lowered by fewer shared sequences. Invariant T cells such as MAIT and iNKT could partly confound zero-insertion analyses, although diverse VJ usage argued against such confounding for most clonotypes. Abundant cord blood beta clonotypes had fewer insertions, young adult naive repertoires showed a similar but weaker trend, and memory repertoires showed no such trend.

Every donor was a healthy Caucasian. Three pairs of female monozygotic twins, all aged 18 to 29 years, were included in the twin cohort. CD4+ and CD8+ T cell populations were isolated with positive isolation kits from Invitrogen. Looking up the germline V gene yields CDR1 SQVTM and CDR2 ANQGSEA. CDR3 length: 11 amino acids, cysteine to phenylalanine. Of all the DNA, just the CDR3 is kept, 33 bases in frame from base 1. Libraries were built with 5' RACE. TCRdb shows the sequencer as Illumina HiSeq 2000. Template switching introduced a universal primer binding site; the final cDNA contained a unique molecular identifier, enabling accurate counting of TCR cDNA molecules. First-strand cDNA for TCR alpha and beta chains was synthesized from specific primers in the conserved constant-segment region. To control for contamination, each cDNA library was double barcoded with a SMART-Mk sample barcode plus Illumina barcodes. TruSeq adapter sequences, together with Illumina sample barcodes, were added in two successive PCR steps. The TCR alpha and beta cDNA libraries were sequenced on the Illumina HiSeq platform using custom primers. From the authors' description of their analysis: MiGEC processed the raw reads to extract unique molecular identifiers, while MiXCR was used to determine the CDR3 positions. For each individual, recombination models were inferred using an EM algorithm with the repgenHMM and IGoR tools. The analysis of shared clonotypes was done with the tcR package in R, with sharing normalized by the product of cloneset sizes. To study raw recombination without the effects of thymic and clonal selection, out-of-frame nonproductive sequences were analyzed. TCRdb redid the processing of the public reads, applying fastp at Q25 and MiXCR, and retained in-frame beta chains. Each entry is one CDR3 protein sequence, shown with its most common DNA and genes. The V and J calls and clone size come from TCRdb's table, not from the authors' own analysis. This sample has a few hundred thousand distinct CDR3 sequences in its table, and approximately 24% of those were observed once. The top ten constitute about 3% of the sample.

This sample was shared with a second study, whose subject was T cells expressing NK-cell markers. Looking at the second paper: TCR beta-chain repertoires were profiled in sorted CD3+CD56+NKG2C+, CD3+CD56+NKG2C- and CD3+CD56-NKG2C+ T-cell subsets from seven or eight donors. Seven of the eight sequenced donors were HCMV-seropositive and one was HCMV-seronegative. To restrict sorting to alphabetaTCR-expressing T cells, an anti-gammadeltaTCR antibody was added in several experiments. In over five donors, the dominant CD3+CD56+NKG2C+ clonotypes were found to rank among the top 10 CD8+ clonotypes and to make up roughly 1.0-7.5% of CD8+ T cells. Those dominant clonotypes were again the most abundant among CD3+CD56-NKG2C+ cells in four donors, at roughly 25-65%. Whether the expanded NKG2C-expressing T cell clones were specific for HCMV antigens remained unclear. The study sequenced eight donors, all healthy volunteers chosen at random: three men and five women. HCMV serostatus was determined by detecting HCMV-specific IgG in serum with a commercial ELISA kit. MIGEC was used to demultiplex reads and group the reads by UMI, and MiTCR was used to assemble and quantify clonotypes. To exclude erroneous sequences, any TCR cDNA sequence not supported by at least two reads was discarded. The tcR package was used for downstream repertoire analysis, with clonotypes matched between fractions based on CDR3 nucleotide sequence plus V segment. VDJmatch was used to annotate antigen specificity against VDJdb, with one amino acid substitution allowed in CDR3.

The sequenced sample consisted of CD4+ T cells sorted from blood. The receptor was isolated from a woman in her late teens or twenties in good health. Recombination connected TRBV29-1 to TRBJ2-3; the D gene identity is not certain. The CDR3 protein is CSVDRTDTQCF. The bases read TGCAGCGTTGACCGCACAGATACGCAGTGTTTT.